Below are 19 T cell receptor beta chains sequenced from a single sample in a study of blood T cell repertoires in COVID-19. Here immunoSEQ multiplex PCR was the method, and the copy in TCRdb shows in-frame clones only, minus some. Of 200,000 to 250,000 clones detected, 82% appear once; the ten largest clones hold approximately 5%. The material sequenced was peripheral blood. The receptors shown here come from a woman at least 80 years old with active or convalescent COVID-19.

This chain links TRBV5-1 with TRBJ2-2; maybe TRBD2 (5 bases). Germline lookup yields CDR1 SGHRS and CDR2 YFSETQ. There are 13 residues in the CDR3. Trimming took off 5 bases at V and 2 bases at J, with 7 bases between the two ends. CDR3 in DNA: TGCGCCAGCAGTCGGACTAACACCGGGGAGCTGTTTTTT. This codes for CASSRTNTGELFF.

The genes are TRBV25-1 and TRBJ2-5; the D gene is possibly TRBD2 (6 bases). Germline V gene lookup returns CDR1 MGHDK and CDR2 SYGVNS. The CDR3 is 15 amino acids. V gave up 3 bases and J gave up 4 bases, with 15 bases separating them. The CDR3 loop reads CASSDPTRGRETQYF. In nucleotides, the CDR3 is TGTGCCAGCAGTGACCCTACCCGGGGGAGAGAGACCCAGTACTTC.

This chain links TRBV5-1 with TRBJ1-5; TRBD1 is a possible D gene (5 bases). The ends were cut back, 3 bases at V and 7 bases at J, with 14 bases in the middle. From germline, CDR1 is SGHRS and CDR2 YFSETQ. CDR3 length: 14 residues. CDR3 loop: CASSWGWEGQPQHF. CDR3 nucleotide sequence: TGCGCCAGCAGCTGGGGCTGGGAGGGACAGCCCCAGCATTTT.

This clone was seen only once. V usage is TRBV19 and J usage is TRBJ1-5; TRBD1 aligns across 8 bases. The germline gives CDR1 LNHDA, CDR2 SQIVND (reference sequence). With V trimmed by 1 base and J by 2 bases, 10 bases remained unmatched. This CDR3 spans 18 amino acids. The CDR3 region has the DNA TGTGCCAGTAGTATAGCGCCGCACAGGGGGGAAGGCAATCAGCCCCAGCATTTT. Its translation is CASSIAPHRGEGNQPQHF.

The rearrangement uses TRBV18 and TRBJ1-1, with 7 bases fitting TRBD1. J lost 7 bases, V lost 6 bases, and 8 bases had no gene match. Looked up from germline, CDR1 is KGHSH and CDR2 is LQKENI. The CDR3 loop spans 13 amino acids. CDR3: CASSVGTDVEAFF. The CDR3 region has the DNA TGTGCCAGCTCGGTAGGGACAGACGTTGAAGCTTTCTTT.

In its sample, this clone was seen a few times. V usage is TRBV3-1 (or the pseudogene TRBV3-2) and J usage is TRBJ1-3; no clear D gene. This CDR3 contains 13 residues. Germline CDR1 reads LGHDT; CDR2 reads YNNKEL (reference sequence). The germline V and J ends were trimmed by 7 bases and 0 bases, with 7 bases remaining between them. The CDR3 sequence is CASTPYSGNTIYF. CDR3 bases: TGTGCCAGCACCCCGTACTCTGGAAACACCATATATTTT.

The chain recombines TRBV30 with TRBJ2-7; TRBD2 aligns across 10 bases. V gave up 4 bases and J gave up 5 bases; unmatched junction bases: 20. The CDR3 runs 18 residues. The germline V gene has CDR1 GTSNPN and CDR2 SVGIG (reference sequence). The CDR3 DNA reads as TGTGCCTGGACTCGACCGTCACGGGAGCGGGAGGGCCGGAACGAGCAGTACTTC. Translating it yields CAWTRPSREREGRNEQYF.

This clone turned up a few times. This chain uses TRBV15 with TRBJ2-7; possibly TRBD1 for D (6 bases). Germline loops: CDR1 LNHNV, CDR2 YYDKDF (reference sequence). CDR3 length: 13 residues. The V gene lost 2 bases and the J gene lost 6 bases, with 11 bases spanning the gap. The CDR3 sequence is CATSRNRVFEQYF. DNA for the CDR3: TGTGCCACCAGCAGAAACAGGGTCTTCGAGCAGTACTTC.

This chain uses TRBV5-6 with TRBJ1-4; D may be TRBD1 (6 bases). In germline, CDR1 is SGHDT, CDR2 YYEEEE. V lost 3 bases to trimming and J lost 5 bases, with 11 bases between them. This CDR3 is built from 14 residues. The CDR3 coding sequence is TGTGCCAGCAGCTCACAGGGCGTGAATGAAAAACTGTTTTTT. Its protein is CASSSQGVNEKLFF.

This chain uses TRBV5-1 with TRBJ1-6, with D maybe TRBD1 (5 bases). CDR3 length: 13 amino acids. V lost 4 bases, J lost 5 bases, and 7 bases lay in between. The germline V gene has CDR1 SGHRS and CDR2 YFSETQ. CDR3 amino acids: CASSLDNNSPLHF. In DNA form, the CDR3 reads TGCGCCAGCAGCCTGGACAATAATTCACCCCTCCACTTT.

The chain links TRBV5-1 to TRBJ2-7, with a weak D call TRBD1 (7 bases). CDR3 length: 15 amino acids. The V gene's germline CDR1 is SGHRS and CDR2 YFSETQ. V dropped 4 bases and J dropped 5 bases, with 19 bases sitting between them. CDR3 protein: CASSQGQAGGDEQYF. The CDR3 DNA follows: TGCGCCAGCAGCCAAGGACAGGCAGGAGGGGACGAGCAGTACTTC.

The rearrangement uses TRBV2 and TRBJ1-2; D unresolved. Germline V gene lookup returns CDR1 SNHLY and CDR2 FYNNEI. CDR3 size: 12 residues. V lost 3 bases to trimming and J lost 8 bases, with 10 bases between them. The CDR3 protein is CASSEVGEGYTF. The DNA of the CDR3 is TGTGCCAGCAGTGAGGTCGGGGAGGGCTACACCTTC.

The chain recombines TRBV2 with TRBJ2-6; D ambiguous. CDR1 and CDR2 from the germline V gene are SNHLY and FYNNEI. This CDR3 is 15 amino acids long. V lost 3 bases, J lost 0 bases, and 6 bases lay in between. Here the CDR3 DNA reads TGTGCCAGCAGTGATTTTAGCTCTGGGGCCAACGTCCTGACTTTC. As protein: CASSDFSSGANVLTF.

This CDR3 is CASSELSGSWNEQFF. The DNA for the CDR3 is TGTGCCAGCAGTGAGCTAAGCGGGAGTTGGAATGAGCAGTTCTTC. The chain links TRBV6-1 to TRBJ2-1, with TRBD2 matching over 8 bases. In germline, CDR1 is MNHNS, CDR2 SASEGT. The CDR3 is 15 amino acids. V shed 3 bases and J 7 bases; nucleotides not matched to a gene: 8.

The CDR3: CASSLLRGPGGELFF. The DNA for the CDR3 is TGTGCCAGCAGCTTACTTAGAGGGCCGGGCGGGGAGCTGTTTTTT. The V call is TRBV11-2, the J call TRBJ2-2, with a weak D call TRBD2 (5 bases). The V gene's germline CDR1 is SGHAT and CDR2 FQNNGV. The CDR3 totals 15 residues. Trimming pared 2 bases from V and 7 bases from J, leaving 14 bases between.

This clone was detected a few times. This sequence joins TRBV19 and TRBJ1-2; 7 nucleotides line up with TRBD1. Trimming took 5 bases from V and 3 from J; bases not matched to a gene: 12. Germline V gene data show CDR1 as LNHDA and CDR2 as SQIVND (reference sequence). The CDR3 has 16 amino acids. The CDR3 DNA reads as TGTGCCAGTAGTGCAACGACAGGGTGGATGTACTATGGCTACACCTTC. This translates into CASSATTGWMYYGYTF.

The genes are TRBV6-1 and TRBJ1-2; perhaps TRBD1 as D (6 bases). V lost 1 base and J lost 4, with 13 bases in between. The CDR3 runs to 15 residues. Germline CDR1 MNHNS, CDR2 SASEGT. The CDR3 coding sequence is TGTGCCAGCAGTGAAGTGGGGTCCAGGGGCTATGGCTACACCTTC. Translating it yields CASSEVGSRGYGYTF.

V usage is TRBV19 and J usage is TRBJ2-2; D is possibly TRBD1 (6 bases). This CDR3 contains 15 residues. Germline V gene sequence: CDR1 LNHDA, CDR2 SQIVND (reference sequence). Trimming removed 3 bases at V and 6 bases at J, with 14 bases between. The CDR3 sequence: CASSMGYREAGELFF. The CDR3 DNA is TGTGCCAGTAGTATGGGCTACAGGGAAGCCGGGGAGCTGTTTTTT.

The J gene is TRBJ1-5, the V gene TRBV18, with 9 bases identical to TRBD1. The CDR3 consists of 16 residues. Germline trimming cut 3 bases from V and 2 bases from J; bases unmatched to any gene: 5. CDR1 KGHSH and CDR2 LQKENI come from the germline V gene. In DNA form, the CDR3 reads TGTGCCAGCTCACCTACAGGGGGCTACGGCAATCAGCCCCAGCATTTT. Amino acid sequence: CASSPTGGYGNQPQHF.